The 23 T cell receptor beta chains below all came from one sample that was sequenced in a study of blood T cell repertoires in COVID-19. Generated by immunoSEQ multiplex PCR, the TCRdb table keeps only in-frame clones and is missing some. This sample yields tens of thousands of clones, of which 86% are seen a single time; approximately 1.4% belongs to the top ten. The sample taken for sequencing was peripheral blood. These receptors all stem from a woman aged 55-69 years with acute or convalescent COVID-19.

This CDR3 is CARSCRGGSNTDTQYF. The CDR3 DNA is TGTGCCAGAAGTTGTCGGGGGGGAAGCAACACAGATACGCAGTATTTT. The V call is TRBV5-3, the J call TRBJ2-3; 8 nucleotides agree with TRBD2. TRBV5-3 is treated as an ORF (open reading frame) with a function not yet certain. The CDR3 contains 16 residues. V shed 5 bases and J 2 bases; nucleotides not matched to a gene: 10.

This clone was observed at least ten times. One end of the junction varies from germline; a read error may be responsible. This chain joins TRBV19 and TRBJ1-2, with 11 positions matching TRBD1. Looked up from germline, CDR1 is LNHDA and CDR2 is SQIVND (reference sequence). This CDR3 has 14 residues. In DNA form, the CDR3 reads TGTGCCAGTAGTAGGGACAGGGGGGACTACGGCTACACCTTC. It yields the protein CASSRDRGDYGYTF.

The chain is built from TRBV5-8 and TRBJ2-5, with 11 bases lining up with TRBD1. V trimming: 4 bases; J trimming: 5 bases; junction bases outside the gene matches: 10. The V gene's germline CDR1 is SGHTS and CDR2 YDEGEE. The CDR3 runs to 16 residues. The CDR3 loop reads CASSTGQGGFQETQYF. The CDR3 DNA reads TGTGCCAGCAGCACGGGACAGGGGGGCTTTCAGGAGACCCAGTACTTC.

The chain recombines TRBV2 with TRBJ1-4; 7 positions agree with TRBD1. CDR3 size: 13 residues. Germline-derived CDR1 and CDR2 are SNHLY and FYNNEI. V shed 6 bases and J 6 bases; nucleotides not matched to a gene: 4. The CDR3 is CASRRGTDEKLFF. The CDR3 nucleotides read TGTGCCAGCAGAAGAGGGACAGATGAAAAACTGTTTTTT.

This chain connects TRBV7-3 to TRBJ2-3; the D gene is possibly TRBD2 (5 bases). From germline, CDR1 is SGHTA and CDR2 FQGTGA. V dropped 2 bases and J dropped 0 bases, with 15 bases sitting between them. The CDR3 is 17 residues long. The CDR3 loop is CASSLEGAITSTDTQYF. The CDR3 coding sequence is TGTGCCAGCAGCTTAGAGGGCGCCATCACTAGCACAGATACGCAGTATTTT.

This chain joins TRBV28 and TRBJ2-2, with D possibly TRBD1 on 5 matching bases. Germline V gene lookup returns CDR1 MDHEN and CDR2 SYDVKM. This CDR3 is built from 15 residues. The V and J ends lost 10 bases and 1 base respectively, with 16 bases between them. The CDR3 DNA is TGTGCCACCAGCGAGCCAGGGAAGAACACCGGGGAGCTGTTTTTT. Protein: CATSEPGKNTGELFF.

This chain uses TRBV6-1 with TRBJ1-1; the D gene is possibly TRBD1 (6 bases). The CDR3 consists of 16 residues. V was shortened by 2 bases and J by 6 bases, with 19 bases between the two germline ends. CDR1 is MNHNS, CDR2 SASEGT, per germline. CDR3 nucleotide sequence: TGTGCCAGCAGTGAAATCCCAGGTGGGGGCCCGGCTGAAGCTTTCTTT. Its protein product is CASSEIPGGGPAEAFF.

In DNA form, the CDR3 reads TGTGCCAGTAGTCCTTATAATCCCGGGGAGCTGTTTTTT. Translated, it gives CASSPYNPGELFF. The chain recombines TRBV19 with TRBJ2-2; D unresolved. Trimming removed 5 bases at V and 6 bases at J, with 10 bases between. The CDR3 loop spans 13 amino acids. The V gene's germline CDR1 is LNHDA and CDR2 SQIVND (reference sequence).

This clone was detected a few times. V is TRBV15 and J is TRBJ1-4; D not resolved. Trimming removed 5 bases at V and 4 bases at J, with 8 bases between. CDR3 size: 13 residues. Per the germline V gene, CDR1 is LNHNV and CDR2 is YYDKDF (reference sequence). The CDR3 coding sequence is TGTGCCACCAGCGATACTCTTAATGAAAAACTGTTTTTT. This codes for CATSDTLNEKLFF.

This chain uses TRBV7-8 with TRBJ2-1, with 9 bases fitting TRBD2. Germline trimming cut 5 bases from V and 5 bases from J; bases unmatched to any gene: 7. The CDR3 is made up of 15 amino acids. CDR1 and CDR2 (germline): SGHVS, FQNEAQ. CDR3 DNA sequence: TGTGCCAGCAGCGTTAGCGGGAGATTGAACAATGAGCAGTTCTTC. Amino acids: CASSVSGRLNNEQFF.

This clone was recorded once. The rearrangement uses TRBV18 and TRBJ1-1; tentatively, D is TRBD1 (6 bases). This CDR3 has 16 amino acids. V lost 3 bases to trimming and J lost 8 bases, with 22 bases between them. CDR1 KGHSH and CDR2 LQKENI come from the germline V gene. CDR3 sequence: CASSPTGQGQATEAFF. The CDR3 bases are TGTGCCAGCTCACCGACCGGCCAGGGGCAGGCTACCGAAGCTTTCTTT.

This sequence joins TRBV5-5 and TRBJ1-4, with 9 positions matching TRBD1. The germline gives CDR1 SGHKS, CDR2 YYEKEE (reference sequence). V was pared by 5 bases and J by 12 bases, with 14 bases of the junction left unmatched. CDR3 length: 15 amino acids. CDR3 nucleotides: TGTGCCAGCAGACGATCCGGGACAGGGCCGCCGGAACTGTTTTTT. It specifies CASRRSGTGPPELFF.

This clone showed up just once. The CDR3 is CASSLIAATFVGTEAFF. CDR3 bases: TGCGCCAGCAGCTTGATTGCCGCGACATTTGTTGGCACTGAAGCTTTCTTT. The chain recombines TRBV5-1 with TRBJ1-1; D unresolved. V was pared by 1 base and J by 4 bases, with 20 bases between. This CDR3 has 17 residues. The germline CDR1 and CDR2 sequences are SGHRS and YFSETQ. The full variable domain, its missing parts supplied by reference TRBV5-1 and TRBJ1-1, is KAGVTQTPRYLIKTRGQQVTLSCSPISGHRSVSWYQQTPGQGLQFLFEYFSETQRNKGNFPGRFSGRQFSNSRSEMNVSTLELGDSALYLCASSLIAATFVGTEAFFGQGTRLTVV.

V usage is TRBV2 and J usage is TRBJ2-1; 13 bases match TRBD2. Looked up from germline, CDR1 is SNHLY and CDR2 is FYNNEI. This CDR3 has 19 residues. Germline trimming cut 5 bases from V and 4 bases from J; bases unmatched to any gene: 14. CDR3 coding DNA: TGTGCCAGCAGTCGAATGAGGACTAGCGGGAGTTACCAGTACAATGAGCAGTTCTTC. Protein: CASSRMRTSGSYQYNEQFF.

CDR3 protein: CASSDPRGNQPQHF. DNA for the CDR3: TGTGCCAGCAGCGACCCCAGGGGGAATCAGCCCCAGCATTTT. The chain combines TRBV2 with TRBJ1-5; 7 bases match TRBD1. This CDR3 has 14 residues. J gave up 4 bases and V 6 bases, and 6 bases lay outside the gene matches. Per germline, CDR1 SNHLY and CDR2 FYNNEI.

A remark on this clone: Other DNA sequences in this specimen translate into the identical CDR3. The chain uses TRBV2 and TRBJ1-2, with 9 bases lining up with TRBD1. The germline V gene encodes CDR1 SNHLY and CDR2 FYNNEI. The CDR3 has 13 amino acids. J gave up 2 bases and V 6 bases, and 1 base lay outside the gene matches. CDR3 nucleotide sequence: TGTGCCAGCAGGGGACAGGGAAACTATGGCTACACCTTC. Translated, it gives CASRGQGNYGYTF.

Here the CDR3 reads CAWSRDRGMDGYTF. CDR3 DNA sequence: TGTGCCTGGAGCCGGGACAGGGGTATGGATGGCTACACCTTC. The chain employs TRBV30 and TRBJ1-2; 10 bases are a match to TRBD1. The trim removed 3 bases at V and 6 bases at J, leaving 7 bases unmatched. Germline CDR1 GTSNPN, CDR2 SVGIG (reference sequence). This CDR3 has 14 amino acids.

The CDR3 coding sequence is TGTGCCAGCAGCTTGAACCTAGGGGGCACTGAAGCTTTCTTT. It encodes CASSLNLGGTEAFF. The chain links TRBV5-4 to TRBJ1-1; possible D gene TRBD1, 6 bases. CDR1 and CDR2 from the germline V gene are SGHNT and YYREEE (reference sequence). The length of the CDR3 is 14 residues. V was trimmed by 1 base and J by 4 bases, leaving 11 bases between them.

The V gene is TRBV5-4, the J gene TRBJ2-5, with D perhaps matching TRBD2 (7 bases). Germline CDR1 reads SGHNT; CDR2 reads YYREEE (reference sequence). The germline V and J ends were trimmed by 1 base and 5 bases, with 12 bases remaining between them. CDR3 length: 14 residues. The CDR3 nucleotides are TGTGCCAGCAGCTTGCGGGGGGCGGGGGAGACCCAGTACTTC. Translating it yields CASSLRGAGETQYF.

This clone appeared a single time. V usage is TRBV6-1 and J usage is TRBJ1-1, with TRBD1 identical over 12 bases. The V gene's germline CDR1 is MNHNS and CDR2 SASEGT. The ends lost 4 bases at V and 2 bases at J; junction bases unmatched: 5. The CDR3 length is 16 residues. In DNA, the CDR3 is TGTGCCAGCAGTGGCCGGGACAGGGGGCGAAACACTGAAGCTTTCTTT. Translating it yields CASSGRDRGRNTEAFF.

The chain recombines TRBV2 with TRBJ2-1, with 13 bases that match TRBD2. V shed 9 bases and J 7 bases; nucleotides not matched to a gene: 15. The CDR3 runs to 17 residues. Germline CDR1 and CDR2: SNHLY and FYNNEI. The CDR3 sequence is CAREKGLAGAQGNEQFF. CDR3 DNA sequence: TGTGCCAGGGAAAAAGGACTAGCGGGGGCCCAAGGGAATGAGCAGTTCTTC. Together with reference TRBV2 and TRBJ2-1, the CDR3 gives the full variable domain: EPEVTQTPSHQVTQMGQEVILRCVPISNHLYFYWYRQILGQKVEFLVSFYNNEISEKSEIFDDQFSVERPDGSNFTLKIRSTKLEDSAMYFCAREKGLAGAQGNEQFFGPGTRLTVL.

This clone was seen just once. V usage is TRBV19 and J usage is TRBJ2-7; unclear D gene. The CDR3 spans 16 residues. V was cut by 0 bases and J by 3 bases, with 15 bases left in between. Germline V CDR1 and CDR2: LNHDA, SQIVND (reference sequence). The CDR3 bases are TGTGCCAGTAGTATAGATCTGAACCTTCGAGGCTACGAGCAGTACTTC. Residues: CASSIDLNLRGYEQYF.

This chain joins TRBV19 and TRBJ1-6; maybe TRBD1 (6 bases). The germline V gene has CDR1 LNHDA and CDR2 SQIVND (reference sequence). The CDR3 is made up of 16 amino acids. Trimming left V 10 bases short and J 7 bases short, with 23 bases between. CDR3 sequence: CATRGAGLSENSPLHF. The DNA of the CDR3 is TGTGCCACCAGGGGTGCAGGCCTCAGTGAGAATTCACCCCTCCACTTT.